The 12 T cell receptor beta chains reported below all come from one sample, sequenced in a study of tumor-infiltrating lymphocytes in primary liver carcinoma. Germline DNA was extracted too, while blood RNA derived from unsorted whole blood. TCR beta cDNA was made from roughly 500 ng total RNA with a constant-region primer. Libraries covering TCR beta were generated through three nested multiplex PCR rounds (using a slightly modified ARM-PCR). A C-beta reverse primer and TRBV1-TRBV30 forward primers served in each of the first two PCR rounds, at ten to eleven cycles apiece. TCRdb independently ran MiXCR on the multiplex PCR reads; one entry per CDR3 protein. This sample has fewer than 250,000 distinct CDR3 sequences, with about 61% found just once. The material sequenced was peripheral blood. Source of these receptors: a woman aged 60-75 years with primary liver carcinoma and hepatitis B virus infection.

In its sample, this clonotype was seen once. V gene TRBV29-1 combines with J gene TRBJ1-1, with D possibly matching TRBD1 (6 bases). CDR3 length: 12 amino acids. Between the trimmed V and J ends, which lost 4 bases and 5 bases, there was a span of 11 bases. Germline V gene data show CDR1 as SQVTM and CDR2 as ANQGSEA. The CDR3 DNA is TGCAGCGTTGCAGAGGGGGGGACTGAAGCTTTCTTT. It specifies CSVAEGGTEAFF.

This chain uses TRBV12-5 with TRBJ1-4; TRBD1 might be the D (5 bases). CDR3 length equals 16 residues. The germline V gene encodes CDR1 LGHNT and CDR2 FRNRAP. Trimming took off 3 bases at V and 7 bases at J, with 18 bases between the two ends. The chain's CDR3 is CASGFTRQLLCEKLFF. The CDR3, as DNA: TGTGCTAGTGGTTTCACAAGACAGCTCCTCTGTGAAAAACTGTTTTTT.

Turning to this clonotype: This is likely a read error, given that the CDR3 carries no conserved phenylalanine or tryptophan at its end. The chain couples TRBV11-2 to TRBJ2-7; no firm D call. Germline assignment: CDR1 SGHAT and CDR2 FQNNGV. The CDR3 spans 14 residues. The CDR3 here is CASSLWGPSYEQYL. CDR3 DNA: TGTGCCAGTAGCTTATGGGGTCCATCCTACGAGCAGTACCTC.

As for this clonotype: The conserved phenylalanine or tryptophan normally closing the CDR3 is absent here, so this likely arose from a read error. CDR3 DNA: TGTGCCAGCAGTTATGGGACTAGCGGGAGGCGGGCAGGTACGCAGTATCTT. Translation gives CASSYGTSGRRAGTQYL. V and J are TRBV12-3 or TRBV12-4 and TRBJ2-3, with 15 bases matching TRBD2. This CDR3 region has 17 residues. The V gene end was trimmed by 4 bases and the J gene end by 8 bases; junction bases not matched to a gene: 10.

A word on this clonotype: This clone may be a read error of a much larger clone one base away. The rearrangement joins TRBV5-6 to TRBJ1-2, with 8 nucleotides matching TRBD1. The length of the CDR3 is 15 residues. CDR1 is SGHDT, CDR2 YYEEEE, per germline. V was pared by 5 bases and J by 8 bases, with 14 bases of the junction left unmatched. The CDR3 loop reads CASRWGTGLRRGYTF. The CDR3 DNA follows: TGTGCCAGCAGATGGGGGACAGGCCTGAGGCGAGGCTACACCTTC. Supplemented by reference TRBV5-6 and TRBJ1-2, the full variable domain reads DAGVTQSPTHLIKTRGQQVTLRCSPKSGHDTVSWYQQALGQGPQFIFQYYEEEERQRGNFPDRFSGHQFPNYSSELNVNALLLGDSALYLCASRWGTGLRRGYTFGSGTRLTVV.

In its sample, this clonotype was seen many times. The CDR3: CASSPDLYNEQFF. In DNA form, the CDR3 reads TGCGCCAGCAGCCCGGACTTATACAATGAGCAGTTCTTC. V usage is TRBV5-1 and J usage is TRBJ2-1; weak D call: TRBD2 (5 bases). Trimming shortened V by 4 bases and J by 4 bases, and 9 bases separated the two germline ends. Germline CDR1 is SGHRS and CDR2 is YFSETQ. The CDR3 is made up of 13 amino acids. Drawing the rest from reference TRBV5-1 and TRBJ2-1, the complete variable domain is KAGVTQTPRYLIKTRGQQVTLSCSPISGHRSVSWYQQTPGQGLQFLFEYFSETQRNKGNFPGRFSGRQFSNSRSEMNVSTLELGDSALYLCASSPDLYNEQFFGPGTRLTVL.

Comments on this clonotype: This may come from a read error, since a much larger clone is one base off. The chain carries TRBV29-1 and TRBJ2-7; D remains ambiguous. CDR3 length: 12 amino acids. In germline, CDR1 is SQVTM, CDR2 ANQGSEA. The CDR3 here is CSARSPVYGQYF. CDR3 nucleotides: TGCAGCGCCCGGAGCCCCGTCTACGGGCAGTACTTC.

The genes are TRBV5-5 and TRBJ2-7, with D possibly TRBD1 on 7 matching bases. V was trimmed by 4 bases and J by 4 bases, leaving 15 bases between them. This CDR3 region has 14 residues. The germline CDR1 and CDR2 sequences are SGHKS and YYEKEE (reference sequence). The DNA for the CDR3 is TGTGCCAGCAGCCGTCAGGGGGGTCTGTACGAGCAGTACTTC. Translated, it gives CASSRQGGLYEQYF.

At least ten counts were recorded for this clonotype. This chain connects TRBV12-5 to TRBJ2-1; D might be TRBD1 or TRBD2, each matching 6 bases. This CDR3 has 15 amino acids. Between the trimmed V and J ends, which lost 6 bases and 4 bases, there was a span of 16 bases. Germline-derived CDR1 and CDR2 are LGHNT and FRNRAP. In DNA form, the CDR3 reads TGTGCTAGTGGGGCGGGACAAACCAGTTACAATGAGCAGTTCTTC. Its translation: CASGAGQTSYNEQFF.

The chain combines TRBV11-2 with TRBJ2-7; 7 bases align to TRBD2. V lost 0 bases to trimming and J lost 11 bases; unmatched junction nucleotides: 10. Germline values: CDR1 SGHAT, CDR2 FQNNGV. The length of the CDR3 is 14 residues. The CDR3 loop is CASSLEPTSNGEYF. In nucleotides, the CDR3 is TGTGCCAGCAGCTTAGAACCGACTAGCAATGGGGAGTACTTC.

About this clonotype itself: In this CDR3 the conserved last residue, phenylalanine or tryptophan, is missing, so a read error is likely. The limits of the CDR3 on the DNA are not certain, so only TCRdb's listed CDR3 is given. J is TRBJ2-2 and V is TRBV6-1; the DNA was not used to check the table's D call, TRBD1. The CDR3 length equals 16 residues, ends included. In germline, CDR1 is MNHNS, CDR2 SASEGT. The CDR3 here is CAGSEEPRLGGGELSI.

The V and J genes are TRBV14 and TRBJ2-3, with a possible D match to TRBD1 (6 bases). Deletions cut 4 bases from V and 6 bases from J, with 29 bases between. Germline CDR1 and CDR2: SGHDN and FVKESK. The CDR3 covers 19 residues. In DNA, the CDR3 is TGTGCCAGCAGCCGGAAGGGGGTCACGACAAGGGGCCAAGCGGATACGCAGTATTTT. This sequence encodes CASSRKGVTTRGQADTQYF.